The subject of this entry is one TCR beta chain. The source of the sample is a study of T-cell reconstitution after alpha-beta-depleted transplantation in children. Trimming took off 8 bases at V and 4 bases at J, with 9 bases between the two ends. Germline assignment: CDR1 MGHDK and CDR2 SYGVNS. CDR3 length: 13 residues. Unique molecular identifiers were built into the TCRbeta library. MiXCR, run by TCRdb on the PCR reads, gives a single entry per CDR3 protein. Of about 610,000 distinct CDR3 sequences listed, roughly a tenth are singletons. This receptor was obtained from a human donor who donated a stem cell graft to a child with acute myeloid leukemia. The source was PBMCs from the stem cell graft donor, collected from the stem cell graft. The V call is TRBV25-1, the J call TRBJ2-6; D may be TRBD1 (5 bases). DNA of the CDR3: TGTGCCAGCGACAGCACCGGGGCCAACGTCCTGACTTTC. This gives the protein CASDSTGANVLTF.